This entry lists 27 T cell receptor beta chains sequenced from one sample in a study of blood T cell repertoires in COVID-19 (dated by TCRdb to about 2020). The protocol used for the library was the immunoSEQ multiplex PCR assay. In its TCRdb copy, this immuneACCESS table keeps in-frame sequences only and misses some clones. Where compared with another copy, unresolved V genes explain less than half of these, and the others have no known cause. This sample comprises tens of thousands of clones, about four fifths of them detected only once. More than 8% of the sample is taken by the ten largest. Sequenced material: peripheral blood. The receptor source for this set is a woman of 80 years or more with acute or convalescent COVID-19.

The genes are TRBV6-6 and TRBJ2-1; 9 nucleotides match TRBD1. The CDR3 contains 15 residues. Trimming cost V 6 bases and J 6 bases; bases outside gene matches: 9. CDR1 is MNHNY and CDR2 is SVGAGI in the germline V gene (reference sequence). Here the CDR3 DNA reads TGTGCCAGCAGCCGTCCGGGACAGGGATTCAATGAGCAGTTCTTC. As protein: CASSRPGQGFNEQFF.

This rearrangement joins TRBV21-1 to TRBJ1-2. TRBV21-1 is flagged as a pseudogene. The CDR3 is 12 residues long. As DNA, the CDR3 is TGTGCCAGCCATGGCGGGCCCTATGGCTACACCTTC. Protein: CASHGGPYGYTF.

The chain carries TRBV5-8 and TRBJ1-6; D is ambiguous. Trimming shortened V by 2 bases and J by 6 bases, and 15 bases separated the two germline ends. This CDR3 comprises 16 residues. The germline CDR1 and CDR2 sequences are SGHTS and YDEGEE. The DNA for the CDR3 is TGTGCCAGCAGCTTTTTTCGAGGTTTCGGTAATTCACCCCTCCACTTT. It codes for CASSFFRGFGNSPLHF.

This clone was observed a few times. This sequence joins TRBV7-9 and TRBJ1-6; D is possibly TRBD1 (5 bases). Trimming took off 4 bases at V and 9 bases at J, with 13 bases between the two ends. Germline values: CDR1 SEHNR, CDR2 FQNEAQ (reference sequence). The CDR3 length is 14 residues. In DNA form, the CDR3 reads TGTGCCAGCAGCTCCCAGGGCCAAATTTCACCCCTCCACTTT. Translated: CASSSQGQISPLHF.

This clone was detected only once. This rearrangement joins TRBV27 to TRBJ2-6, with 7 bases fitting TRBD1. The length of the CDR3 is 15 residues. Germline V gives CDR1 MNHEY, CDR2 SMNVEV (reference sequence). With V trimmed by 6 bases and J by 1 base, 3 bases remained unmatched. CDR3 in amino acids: CASRTTGSGANVLTF. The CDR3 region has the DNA TGTGCCAGCAGGACGACAGGGTCTGGGGCCAACGTCCTGACTTTC.

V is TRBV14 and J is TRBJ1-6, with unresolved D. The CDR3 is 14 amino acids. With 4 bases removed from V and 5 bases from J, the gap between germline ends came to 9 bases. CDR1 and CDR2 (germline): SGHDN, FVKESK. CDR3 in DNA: TGTGCCAGCAGCCTCGAGACAAATAATTCACCCCTCCACTTT. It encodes CASSLETNNSPLHF. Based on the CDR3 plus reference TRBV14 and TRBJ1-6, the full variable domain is EAGVTQFPSHSVIEKGQTVTLRCDPISGHDNLYWYRRVMGKEIKFLLHFVKESKQDESGMPNNRFLAERTGGTYSTLKVQPAELEDSGVYFCASSLETNNSPLHFGNGTRLTVT.

CDR3 sequence: CASSRGGNEKLFF. CDR3 coding DNA: TGTGCCAGCAGCCGTGGGGGCAACGAAAAACTGTTTTTT. The chain couples TRBV7-9 to TRBJ1-4; D perhaps matches TRBD1 (6 bases). The germline CDR1 and CDR2 sequences are SEHNR and FQNEAQ (reference sequence). V was clipped by 5 bases and J by 8 bases, with 12 bases between them. The CDR3 sequence is 13 residues long.

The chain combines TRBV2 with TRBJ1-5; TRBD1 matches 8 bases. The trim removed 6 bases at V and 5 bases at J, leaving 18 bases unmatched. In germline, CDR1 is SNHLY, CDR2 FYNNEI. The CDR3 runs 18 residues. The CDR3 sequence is CASRGGVGRGLFDQPQHF. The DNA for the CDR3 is TGTGCCAGCAGGGGCGGCGTGGGCAGGGGGCTTTTCGATCAGCCCCAGCATTTT.

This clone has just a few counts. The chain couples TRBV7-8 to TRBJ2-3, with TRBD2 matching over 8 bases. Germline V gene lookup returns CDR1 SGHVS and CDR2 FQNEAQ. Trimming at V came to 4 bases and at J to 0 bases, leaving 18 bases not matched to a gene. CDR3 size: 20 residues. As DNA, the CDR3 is TGTGCCAGCAGCTCGAGGGACTACGTAACTAGCGGTTCTAGCACAGATACGCAGTATTTT. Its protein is CASSSRDYVTSGSSTDTQYF. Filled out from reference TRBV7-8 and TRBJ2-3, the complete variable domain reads GAGVSQSPRYKVAKRGQDVALRCDPISGHVSLFWYQQALGQGPEFLTYFQNEAQLDKSGLPSDRFFAERPEGSVSTLKIQRTQQEDSAVYLCASSSRDYVTSGSSTDTQYFGPGTRLTVL.

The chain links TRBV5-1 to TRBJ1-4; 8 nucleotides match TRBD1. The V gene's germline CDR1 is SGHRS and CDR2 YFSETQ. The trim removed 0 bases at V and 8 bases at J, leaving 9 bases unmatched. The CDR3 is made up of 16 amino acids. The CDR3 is CASSLDPGGINEKLFF. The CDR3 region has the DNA TGCGCCAGCAGCTTGGACCCAGGGGGCATAAACGAAAAACTGTTTTTT.

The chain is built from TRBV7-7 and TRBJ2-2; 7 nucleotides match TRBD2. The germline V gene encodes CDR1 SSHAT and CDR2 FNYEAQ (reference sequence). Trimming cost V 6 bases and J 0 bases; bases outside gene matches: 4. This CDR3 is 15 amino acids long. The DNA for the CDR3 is TGTGCCAGCAGGGCCGGGACTACGAACACCGGGGAGCTGTTTTTT. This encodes CASRAGTTNTGELFF.

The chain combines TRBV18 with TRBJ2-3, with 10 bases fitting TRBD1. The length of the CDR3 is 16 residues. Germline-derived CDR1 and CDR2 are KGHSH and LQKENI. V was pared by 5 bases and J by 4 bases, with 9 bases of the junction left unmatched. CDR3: CASSAETGGISDTQYF. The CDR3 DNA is TGTGCCAGCTCAGCAGAGACAGGGGGCATCTCAGATACGCAGTATTTT.

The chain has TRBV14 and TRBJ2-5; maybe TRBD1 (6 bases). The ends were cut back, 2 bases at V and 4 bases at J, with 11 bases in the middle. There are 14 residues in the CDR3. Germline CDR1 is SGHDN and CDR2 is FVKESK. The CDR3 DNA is TGTGCCAGCAGCCAACTGACAGGCCTAGAGACCCAGTACTTC. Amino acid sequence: CASSQLTGLETQYF.

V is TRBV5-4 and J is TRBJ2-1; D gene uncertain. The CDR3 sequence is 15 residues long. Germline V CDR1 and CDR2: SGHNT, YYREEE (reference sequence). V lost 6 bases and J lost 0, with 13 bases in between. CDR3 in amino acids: CASKSAWSSYNEQFF. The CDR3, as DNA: TGTGCCAGCAAATCAGCCTGGAGCTCCTACAATGAGCAGTTCTTC.

DNA of the CDR3: TGCGCCAGCAGTCAAACTCAAGGGGTGATTGAGCAGTTCTTC. This gives the protein CASSQTQGVIEQFF. The chain has TRBV23-1 and TRBJ2-1; tentative D call: TRBD1 (5 bases). Being an ORF, TRBV23-1 has a function that is uncertain. This CDR3 comprises 14 residues. Trimming pared 2 bases from V and 9 bases from J, leaving 14 bases between.

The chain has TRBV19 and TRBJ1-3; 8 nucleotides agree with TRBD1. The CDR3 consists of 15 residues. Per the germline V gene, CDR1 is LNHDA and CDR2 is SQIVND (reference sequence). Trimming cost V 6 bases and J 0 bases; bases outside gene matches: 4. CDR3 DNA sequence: TGTGCCAGTAGGGACAGGGCGAACTCTGGAAACACCATATATTTT. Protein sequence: CASRDRANSGNTIYF.

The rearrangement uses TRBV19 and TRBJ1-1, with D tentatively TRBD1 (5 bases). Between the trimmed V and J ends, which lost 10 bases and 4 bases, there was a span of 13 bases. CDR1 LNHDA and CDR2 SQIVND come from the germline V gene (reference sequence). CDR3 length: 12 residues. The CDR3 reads CANSRGGTEAFF. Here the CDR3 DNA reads TGTGCCAATTCAAGGGGAGGCACTGAAGCTTTCTTT.

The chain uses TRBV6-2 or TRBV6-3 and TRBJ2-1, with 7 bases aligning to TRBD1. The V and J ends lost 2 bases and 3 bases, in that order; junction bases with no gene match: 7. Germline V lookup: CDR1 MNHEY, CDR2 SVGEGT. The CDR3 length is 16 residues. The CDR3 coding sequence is TGTGCCAGCAGTTACGGGGCAGGGGGATACTACAATGAGCAGTTCTTC. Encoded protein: CASSYGAGGYYNEQFF.

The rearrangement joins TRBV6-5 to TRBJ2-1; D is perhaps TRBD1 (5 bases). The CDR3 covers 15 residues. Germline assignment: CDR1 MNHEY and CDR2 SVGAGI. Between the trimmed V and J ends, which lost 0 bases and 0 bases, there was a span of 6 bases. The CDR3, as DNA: TGTGCCAGCAGTTACTCGGACAACTCCTACAATGAGCAGTTCTTC. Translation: CASSYSDNSYNEQFF.

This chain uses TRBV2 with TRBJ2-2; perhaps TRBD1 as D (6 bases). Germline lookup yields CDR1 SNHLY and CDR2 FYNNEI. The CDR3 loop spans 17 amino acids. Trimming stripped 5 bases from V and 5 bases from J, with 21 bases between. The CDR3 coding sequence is TGTGCCAGCAGTCCTGAGGACAGCGGTTGGGGTACCGGGGAGCTGTTTTTT. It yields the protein CASSPEDSGWGTGELFF.

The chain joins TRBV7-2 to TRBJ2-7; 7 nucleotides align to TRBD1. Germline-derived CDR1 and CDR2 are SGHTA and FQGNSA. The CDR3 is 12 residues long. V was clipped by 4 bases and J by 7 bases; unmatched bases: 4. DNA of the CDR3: TGTGCCAGCAGCTCCACAGGGGTAGAGCAGTACTTC. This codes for CASSSTGVEQYF.

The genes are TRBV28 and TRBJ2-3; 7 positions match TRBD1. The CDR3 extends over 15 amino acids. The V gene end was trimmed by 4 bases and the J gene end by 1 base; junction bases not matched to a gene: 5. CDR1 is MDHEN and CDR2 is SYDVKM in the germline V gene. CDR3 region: CASSWTGQGTDTQYF. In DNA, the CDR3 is TGTGCCAGCAGTTGGACCGGACAGGGCACAGATACGCAGTATTTT.

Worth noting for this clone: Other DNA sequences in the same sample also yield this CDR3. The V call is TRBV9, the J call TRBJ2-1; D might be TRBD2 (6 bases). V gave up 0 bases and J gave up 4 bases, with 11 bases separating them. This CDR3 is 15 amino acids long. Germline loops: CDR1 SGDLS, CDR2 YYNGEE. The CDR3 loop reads CASSVGSGAYNEQFF. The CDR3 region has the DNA TGTGCCAGCAGCGTAGGTTCGGGAGCTTACAATGAGCAGTTCTTC.

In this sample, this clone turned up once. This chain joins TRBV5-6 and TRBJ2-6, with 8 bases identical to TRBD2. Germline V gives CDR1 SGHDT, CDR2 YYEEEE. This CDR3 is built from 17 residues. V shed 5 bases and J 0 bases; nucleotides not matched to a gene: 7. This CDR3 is CASRPFGGASGANVLTF. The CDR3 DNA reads TGTGCCAGCAGGCCGTTCGGGGGGGCCTCTGGGGCCAACGTCCTGACTTTC.

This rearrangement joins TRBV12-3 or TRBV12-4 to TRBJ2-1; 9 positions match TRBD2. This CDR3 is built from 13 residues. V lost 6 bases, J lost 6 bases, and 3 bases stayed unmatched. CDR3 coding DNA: TGTGCCAGCAGGACGACTAGCGGCAATGAGCAGTTCTTC. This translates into CASRTTSGNEQFF.

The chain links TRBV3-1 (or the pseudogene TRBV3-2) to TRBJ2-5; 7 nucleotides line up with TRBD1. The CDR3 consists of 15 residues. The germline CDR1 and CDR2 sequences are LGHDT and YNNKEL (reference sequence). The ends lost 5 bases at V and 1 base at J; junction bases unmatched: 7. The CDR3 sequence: CASSRRDSPQETQYF. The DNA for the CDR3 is TGTGCCAGCAGCAGACGGGACAGCCCCCAAGAGACCCAGTACTTC.

The CDR3 protein is CASSTGTRTPKQFF. As DNA, the CDR3 is TGTGCCAGCAGCACCGGGACTAGAACCCCTAAGCAGTTCTTC. V and J are TRBV7-9 and TRBJ2-1, with 8 positions matching TRBD2. Germline V CDR1 and CDR2: SEHNR, FQNEAQ (reference sequence). This CDR3 region has 14 residues. V lost 5 bases to trimming and J lost 11 bases; unmatched junction nucleotides: 11.